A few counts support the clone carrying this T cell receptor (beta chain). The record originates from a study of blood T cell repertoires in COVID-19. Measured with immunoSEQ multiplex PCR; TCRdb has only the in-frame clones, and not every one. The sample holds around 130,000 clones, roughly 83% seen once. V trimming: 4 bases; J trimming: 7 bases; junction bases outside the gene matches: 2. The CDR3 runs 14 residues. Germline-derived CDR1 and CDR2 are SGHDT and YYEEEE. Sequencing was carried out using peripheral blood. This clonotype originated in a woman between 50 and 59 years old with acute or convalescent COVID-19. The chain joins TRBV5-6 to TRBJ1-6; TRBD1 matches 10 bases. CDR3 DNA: TGTGCCAGCAGCCGGGACAGGGGAAATTCACCCCTCCACTTT. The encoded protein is CASSRDRGNSPLHF.